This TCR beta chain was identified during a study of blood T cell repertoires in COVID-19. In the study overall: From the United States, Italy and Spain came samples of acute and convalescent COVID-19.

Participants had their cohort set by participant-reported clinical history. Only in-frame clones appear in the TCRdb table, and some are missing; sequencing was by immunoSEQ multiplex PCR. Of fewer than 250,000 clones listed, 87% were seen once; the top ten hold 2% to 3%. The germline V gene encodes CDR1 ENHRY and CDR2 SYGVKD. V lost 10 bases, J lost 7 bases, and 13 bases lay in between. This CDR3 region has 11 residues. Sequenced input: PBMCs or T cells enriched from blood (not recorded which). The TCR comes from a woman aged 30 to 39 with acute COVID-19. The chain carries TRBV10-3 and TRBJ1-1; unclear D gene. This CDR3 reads CATAGEGEAFF. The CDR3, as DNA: TGTGCCACCGCGGGAGAAGGTGAAGCTTTCTTT.